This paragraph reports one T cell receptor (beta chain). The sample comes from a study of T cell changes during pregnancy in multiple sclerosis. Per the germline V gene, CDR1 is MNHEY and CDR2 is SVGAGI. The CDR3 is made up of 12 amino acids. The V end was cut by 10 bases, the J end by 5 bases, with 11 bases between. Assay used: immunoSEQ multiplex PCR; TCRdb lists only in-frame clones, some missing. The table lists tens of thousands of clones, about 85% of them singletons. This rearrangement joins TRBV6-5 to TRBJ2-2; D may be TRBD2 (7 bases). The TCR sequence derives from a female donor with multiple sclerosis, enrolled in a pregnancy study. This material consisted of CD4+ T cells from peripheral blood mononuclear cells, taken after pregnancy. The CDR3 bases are TGTGCCACGGAGGGGGGGACCGGGGAGCTGTTTTTT. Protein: CATEGGTGELFF.